The source of this TCR beta chain is a study of T cells after yellow fever vaccination (dated by TCRdb to the late 2010s). Regarding the research as a whole: The SMART-Seq v4 Ultra Low Input RNA kit was used to prepare libraries from fractions with low cell numbers. Two healthy male donors, one aged 18 to 30 and one aged 30 to 39 years, were included in the cohort. Blood was drawn at multiple timepoints before and after primary and secondary immunization, with bulk PBMC replicates and cell subsets isolated. Bulk TCR alpha and beta repertoires were sequenced longitudinally to track T-cell clones before and after primary and booster YFV17D yellow fever vaccination. Broad study findings and their caveats: Because the study included only a couple of donors, the extent to which the findings can be generalized is limited. Most clones expanded after primary vaccination were re-detected after the booster (almost 98% of CD4 and 80% to 90% of CD8), suggesting broad memory maintenance. A small share of clonotypes occurred in both CD4 and CD8 compartments, likely arising from convergent recombination. Compared with the primary T-cell response, the secondary T-cell response was faster but weaker, reaching its peak on day 5 rather than on day 15. Computational filtering was needed because FACS-sorted repertoires could contain abundant contaminating clonotypes from the bulk population.

This clonotype showed up just a few times. The antigen this receptor binds is unknown. It has no much larger one-base neighbor in the sample; base qualities were not kept. The treatment or condition label here, explained by the study, means: live attenuated yellow fever vaccine strain. At each blood-draw timepoint, two biological replicates of bulk PBMCs were obtained. PBMCs were isolated from peripheral blood using a standard Ficoll-Paque protocol. RNA was extracted with TriZol from bulk PBMCs, CD4 and CD8 fractions, and dextramer-positive and dextramer-negative fractions. The sequencer was an Illumina NovaSeq 6000. Synthesis of TCR cDNA relied on 5'RACE template switching, a step that introduced a universal primer site along with unique molecular identifiers. Priming for cDNA synthesis came from both the TCR alpha and TCR beta constant segments. Library amplification used two PCR steps, and the second PCR step added sample barcodes and sequencing adapters. Libraries were sequenced on Illumina HiSeq 2500 (2x100 bp) or NovaSeq (2x150 bp). The published analysis was carried out like this. Reads were demultiplexed and collapsed into UMI consensus sequences with MIGEC, and V(D)J alignment was performed with MiXCR. Vaccine-responding clonotypes were defined with edgeR using replicate PBMC samples, requiring FDR below 0.01 and a log2 fold change above 5 up to day 15. CD4 or CD8 identity was assigned to each bulk clonotype according to whether the clonotype was present at higher abundance in the sequenced CD4 repertoire or the sequenced CD8 repertoire. TCRdb itself trimmed the public reads at Q25 with fastp, ran MiXCR and retained productive beta chains. Here each entry gathers all rows of one CDR3 protein and keeps the most common genes and DNA. TCRdb, rather than the study authors, made the V and J calls. This sample comprises roughly 350,000 distinct CDR3 sequences, about 4% of them detected only once. The biggest ten clones account for around 25% of the sample.

Sequences were derived from PBMCs, sampled 5 days after the yellow fever booster vaccination. The receptor comes from a man aged 18 to 35 who received the YFV17D yellow fever vaccine.

The CDR3 has the sequence CASSQLSGEIVPLHF. The nucleotides read TGTGCCAGCAGCCAATTGTCCGGGGAGATCGTTCCCCTCCACTTT. The rearrangement joined TRBV4-2 to TRBJ1-6; the D gene remains uncertain. Trimming costs V 2 bases and J 13 bases, and their ends lie 18 bases apart. CDR1 LGHNA and CDR2 YNFKEQ were looked up in the germline V gene. From its cysteine to its phenylalanine, the CDR3 spans 15 amino acids. Just the 45-base CDR3 DNA is kept, in frame starting at base 1.